The T cell receptor (beta chain) described here comes from a study of technical replicates of blood from a handful of donors. This clone was recorded only once. Trimming removed 9 bases from V and 1 base from J, with 12 bases in between. CDR1 is SNHLY, CDR2 FYNNEI, per germline. CDR3 length: 13 amino acids. Only in-frame clones appear in the TCRdb table, and some are missing; sequencing was by immunoSEQ multiplex PCR. Here the sample spans around 60,000 clones, more than 85% being singletons. V gene TRBV2 combines with J gene TRBJ1-2; maybe TRBD1 (6 bases). This sequence originates from a human donor in good health. Some clones in this sample may be carry-over from other donors' samples. Sequencing was done on a sample of PBMCs. CDR3 sequence reads: CARTGLGNYGYTF. As DNA, the CDR3 is TGTGCCAGAACAGGGTTGGGTAACTATGGCTACACCTTC.